These 9 T cell receptor beta chains were all obtained from the same sample, sequenced in a study of blood T cells in healthy people across ages. Together with a sample-barcoded 5' primer, a J-beta primer mix was included in a second PCR lasting about 6 to 11 cycles. TCRdb processed the 5' RACE reads anew with MiXCR; each CDR3 protein has one entry. In the table there are 700,000 or so distinct CDR3 sequences, 22% of which are singletons. Sequencing was carried out using blood. These receptors were obtained from a man aged 65-85 years in good health.

This clonotype was detected a few times. The chain links TRBV20-1 to TRBJ2-3; 7 bases are shared with TRBD2. The CDR3 spans 16 residues. V shed 3 bases, J shed 0 bases, and the junction held 9 bases outside the gene matches. The V gene's germline CDR1 is DFQATT and CDR2 SNEGSKA (reference sequence). The CDR3: CSARGFSGRSTDTQYF. The CDR3 DNA is TGCAGTGCTAGGGGCTTTAGCGGGCGTAGCACAGATACGCAGTATTTT.

J is TRBJ2-1 and V is TRBV3-1, with 11 bases matching TRBD2. There are 16 residues in the CDR3. Losses at the gene ends were 4 bases for V and 5 bases for J; bases not matched to a gene: 7. CDR1 is LGHDT, CDR2 YNNKEL, per germline (reference sequence). The CDR3 DNA reads TGTGCCAGCAGCCCCGGGTTGACTAGCGGGAACAATGAGCAGTTCTTC. The encoded protein is CASSPGLTSGNNEQFF.

The genes are TRBV9 and TRBJ2-6; D perhaps matches TRBD1 (6 bases). Trimming pared 3 bases from V and 4 bases from J, leaving 14 bases between. CDR1 and CDR2 (germline): SGDLS, YYNGEE. The CDR3 contains 16 residues. CDR3 DNA: TGTGCCAGCAGCGCCACAGGGTACCTCGGGGCCAACGTCCTGACTTTC. Translating it yields CASSATGYLGANVLTF. Looking up the rest from reference TRBV9 and TRBJ2-6 gives the full variable domain: DSGVTQTPKHLITATGQRVTLRCSPRSGDLSVYWYQQSLDQGLQFLIQYYNGEERAKGNILERFSAQQFPDLHSELNLSSLELGDSALYFCASSATGYLGANVLTFGAGSRLTVL.

This clonotype was detected only a few times. V usage is TRBV29-1 and J usage is TRBJ1-1; the match to TRBD1 covers 7 bases. Germline trimming cut 1 base from V and 2 bases from J; bases unmatched to any gene: 7. The CDR3 is 15 amino acids. The germline V gene has CDR1 SQVTM and CDR2 ANQGSEA. CDR3 residues: CSVEGQGTLNTEAFF. Here the CDR3 DNA reads TGCAGCGTTGAAGGACAGGGAACCCTAAACACTGAAGCTTTCTTT.

This clonotype has only a few counts. The genes are TRBV20-1 and TRBJ2-3; TRBD2 is a possible D gene (5 bases). CDR3 size: 15 residues. V dropped 0 bases and J dropped 6 bases, with 16 bases sitting between them. CDR1 DFQATT and CDR2 SNEGSKA come from the germline V gene (reference sequence). CDR3 sequence (DNA): TGCAGTGCTAGAGATCACACTAGACCGAGGGATACGCAGTATTTT. Its translation is CSARDHTRPRDTQYF.

The CDR3 region is CASSQSGTANQPQHF. DNA of the CDR3: TGTGCCAGCAGCCAATCCGGGACAGCTAATCAGCCCCAGCATTTT. This chain uses TRBV3-1 with TRBJ1-5; 7 bases match TRBD1. V lost 2 bases and J lost 4; bases outside the gene matches: 5. The CDR3 runs 15 residues. Germline V gene sequence: CDR1 LGHDT, CDR2 YNNKEL (reference sequence).

The V gene is TRBV19, the J gene TRBJ2-5; TRBD1 aligns across 7 bases. Germline V lookup: CDR1 LNHDA, CDR2 SQIVND (reference sequence). CDR3 length: 17 residues. Unmatched junction bases numbered 13, after V lost 5 bases and J lost 1 base. For the CDR3, the DNA is TGTGCCAGTAGTCTAAGGAACAGGGGAGACTTCCAAGAGACCCAGTACTTC. As protein: CASSLRNRGDFQETQYF. Together with reference TRBV19 and TRBJ2-5, the CDR3 gives the full variable domain: DGGITQSPKYLFRKEGQNVTLSCEQNLNHDAMYWYRQDPGQGLRLIYYSQIVNDFQKGDIAEGYSVSREKKESFPLTVTSAQKNPTAFYLCASSLRNRGDFQETQYFGPGTRLLVL.

This clonotype was observed a handful of times. The J gene is TRBJ2-2, the V gene TRBV10-2, with D hard to call. CDR1 is WSHSY and CDR2 is SAAADI in the germline V gene. V shed 7 bases and J shed 1 base, with 10 bases lying between them. CDR3 length: 14 amino acids. The chain's CDR3 is CASKGLMNTGELFF. CDR3 in DNA: TGCGCCAGCAAAGGGCTGATGAACACCGGGGAGCTGTTTTTT.

A few counts support this clonotype. The rearrangement joins TRBV7-2 to TRBJ1-4; D unresolved. CDR3 length: 14 residues. CDR1 SGHTA and CDR2 FQGNSA come from the germline V gene. The V gene lost 0 bases and the J gene lost 4 bases, with 6 bases spanning the gap. CDR3 loop: CASSLAGLNEKLFF. In nucleotides, the CDR3 is TGTGCCAGCAGCTTAGCAGGGCTTAATGAAAAACTGTTTTTT.